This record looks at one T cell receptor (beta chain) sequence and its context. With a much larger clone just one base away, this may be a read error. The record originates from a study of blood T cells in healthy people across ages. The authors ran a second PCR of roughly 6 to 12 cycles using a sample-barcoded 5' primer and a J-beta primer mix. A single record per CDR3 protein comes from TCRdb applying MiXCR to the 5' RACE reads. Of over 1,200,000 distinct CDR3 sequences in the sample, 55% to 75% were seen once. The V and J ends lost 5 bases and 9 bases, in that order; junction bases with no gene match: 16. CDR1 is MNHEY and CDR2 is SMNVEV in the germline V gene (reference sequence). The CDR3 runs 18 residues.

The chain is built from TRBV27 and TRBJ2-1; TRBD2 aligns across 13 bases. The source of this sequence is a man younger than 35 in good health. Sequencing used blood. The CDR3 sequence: CASSPLSMTSGRFSEQFF. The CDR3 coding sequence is TGTGCCAGCAGTCCCCTTTCCATGACTAGCGGGAGGTTCAGTGAGCAGTTCTTC.